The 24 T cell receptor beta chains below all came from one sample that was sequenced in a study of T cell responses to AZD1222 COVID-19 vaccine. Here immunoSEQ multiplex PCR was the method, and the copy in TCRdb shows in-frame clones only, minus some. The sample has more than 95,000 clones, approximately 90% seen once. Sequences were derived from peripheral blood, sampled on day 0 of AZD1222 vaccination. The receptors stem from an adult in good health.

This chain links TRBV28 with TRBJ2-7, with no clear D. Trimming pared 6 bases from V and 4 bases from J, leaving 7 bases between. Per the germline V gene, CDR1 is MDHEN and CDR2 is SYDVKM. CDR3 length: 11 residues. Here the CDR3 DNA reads TGTGCCAGCAGAGCGCCTTACGAGCAGTACTTC. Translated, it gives CASRAPYEQYF.

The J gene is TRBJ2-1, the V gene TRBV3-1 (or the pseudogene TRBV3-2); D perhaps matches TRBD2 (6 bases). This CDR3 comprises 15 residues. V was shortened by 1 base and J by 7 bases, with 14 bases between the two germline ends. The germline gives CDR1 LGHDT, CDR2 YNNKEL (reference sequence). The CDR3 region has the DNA TGTGCCAGCAGCCAAGGTCGGGGGACGCGGAATGAGCAGTTCTTC. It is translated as CASSQGRGTRNEQFF.

The CDR3 loop is CAISEPLRGLGGVNYGYTF. The CDR3 coding sequence is TGTGCCATCAGTGAGCCCCTCCGGGGTCTGGGGGGAGTTAACTATGGCTACACCTTC. The rearrangement uses TRBV10-3 and TRBJ1-2; maybe TRBD1 (5 bases). CDR1 and CDR2 (germline): ENHRY, SYGVKD. This CDR3 comprises 19 residues. Trimming pared 2 bases from V and 1 base from J, leaving 23 bases between.

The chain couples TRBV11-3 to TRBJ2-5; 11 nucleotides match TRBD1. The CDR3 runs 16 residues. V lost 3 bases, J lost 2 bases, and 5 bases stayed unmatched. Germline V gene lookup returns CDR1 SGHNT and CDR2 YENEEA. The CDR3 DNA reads TGTGCCAGCAGCTTCGGGACAGGGGGTAGGCAAGAGACCCAGTACTTC. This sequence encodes CASSFGTGGRQETQYF.

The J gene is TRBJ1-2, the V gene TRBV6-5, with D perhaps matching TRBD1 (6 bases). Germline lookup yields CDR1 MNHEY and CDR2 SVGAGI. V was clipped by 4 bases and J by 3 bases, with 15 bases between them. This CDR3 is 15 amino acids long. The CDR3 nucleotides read TGTGCCAGCAGTTTACAGGGAAAGGCGGACTATGGCTACACCTTC. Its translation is CASSLQGKADYGYTF.

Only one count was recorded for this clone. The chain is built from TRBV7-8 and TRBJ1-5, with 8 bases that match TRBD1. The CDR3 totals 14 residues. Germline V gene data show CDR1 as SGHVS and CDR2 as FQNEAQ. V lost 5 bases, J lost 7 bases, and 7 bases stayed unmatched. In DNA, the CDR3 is TGTGCCAGCAGCCGGACAGGGCCAGGGCAGCCCCAGCATTTT. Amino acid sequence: CASSRTGPGQPQHF.

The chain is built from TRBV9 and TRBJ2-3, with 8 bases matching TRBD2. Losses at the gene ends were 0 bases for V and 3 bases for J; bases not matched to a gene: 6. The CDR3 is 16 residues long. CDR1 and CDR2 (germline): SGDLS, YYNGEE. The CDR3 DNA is TGTGCCAGCAGCGTAGAGAGGGGACTAGGGACAGATACGCAGTATTTT. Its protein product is CASSVERGLGTDTQYF.

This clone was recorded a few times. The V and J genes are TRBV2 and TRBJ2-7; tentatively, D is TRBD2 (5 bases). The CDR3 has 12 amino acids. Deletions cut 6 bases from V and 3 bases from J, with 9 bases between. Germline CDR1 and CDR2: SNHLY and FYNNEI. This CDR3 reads CASRLDYYEQYF. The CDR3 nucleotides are TGTGCCAGCAGATTAGACTACTACGAGCAGTACTTC.

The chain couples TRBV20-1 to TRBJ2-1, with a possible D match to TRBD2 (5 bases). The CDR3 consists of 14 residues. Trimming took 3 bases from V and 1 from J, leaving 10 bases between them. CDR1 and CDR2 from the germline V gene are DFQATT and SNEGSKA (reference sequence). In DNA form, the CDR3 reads TGCAGTGCTAGTCCGGACTCATCCTACAATGAGCAGTTCTTC. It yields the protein CSASPDSSYNEQFF.

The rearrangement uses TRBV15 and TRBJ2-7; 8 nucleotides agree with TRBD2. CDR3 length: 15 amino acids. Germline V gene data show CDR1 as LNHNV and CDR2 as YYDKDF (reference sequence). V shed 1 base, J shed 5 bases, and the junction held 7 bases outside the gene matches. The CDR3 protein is CATSRVRIAGHEQYF. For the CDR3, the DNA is TGTGCCACCAGCAGAGTCCGAATAGCGGGGCACGAGCAGTACTTC. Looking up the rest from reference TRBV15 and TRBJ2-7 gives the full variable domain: DAMVIQNPRYQVTQFGKPVTLSCSQTLNHNVMYWYQQKSSQAPKLLFHYYDKDFNNEADTPDNFQSRRPNTSFCFLDIRSPGLGDTAMYLCATSRVRIAGHEQYFGPGTRLTVT.

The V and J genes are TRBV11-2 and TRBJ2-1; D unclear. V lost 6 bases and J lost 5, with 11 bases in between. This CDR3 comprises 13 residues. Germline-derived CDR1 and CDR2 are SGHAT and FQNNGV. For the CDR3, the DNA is TGTGCCAGCAGAGAAGGTGCCAACAATGAGCAGTTCTTC. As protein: CASREGANNEQFF.

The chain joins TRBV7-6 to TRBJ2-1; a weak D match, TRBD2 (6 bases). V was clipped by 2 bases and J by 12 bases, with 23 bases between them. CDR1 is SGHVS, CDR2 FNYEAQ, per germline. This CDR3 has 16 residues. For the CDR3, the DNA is TGTGCCAGCAGCTTAATAATGCCGGGAGTCTCGATCGGGCAGTTCTTC. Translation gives CASSLIMPGVSIGQFF.

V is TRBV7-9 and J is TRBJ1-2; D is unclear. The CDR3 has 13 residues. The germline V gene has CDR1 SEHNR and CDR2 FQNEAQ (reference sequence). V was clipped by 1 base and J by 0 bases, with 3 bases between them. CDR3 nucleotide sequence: TGTGCCAGCAGCTTAGAAGCTAACTATGGCTACACCTTC. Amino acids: CASSLEANYGYTF.

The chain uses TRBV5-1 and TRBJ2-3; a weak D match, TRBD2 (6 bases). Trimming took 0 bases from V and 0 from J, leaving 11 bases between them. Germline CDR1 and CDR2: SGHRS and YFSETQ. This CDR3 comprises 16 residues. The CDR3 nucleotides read TGCGCCAGCAGCTTGGGGCGGGATACTAGCACAGATACGCAGTATTTT. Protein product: CASSLGRDTSTDTQYF. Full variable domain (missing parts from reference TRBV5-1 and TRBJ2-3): KAGVTQTPRYLIKTRGQQVTLSCSPISGHRSVSWYQQTPGQGLQFLFEYFSETQRNKGNFPGRFSGRQFSNSRSEMNVSTLELGDSALYLCASSLGRDTSTDTQYFGPGTRLTVL.

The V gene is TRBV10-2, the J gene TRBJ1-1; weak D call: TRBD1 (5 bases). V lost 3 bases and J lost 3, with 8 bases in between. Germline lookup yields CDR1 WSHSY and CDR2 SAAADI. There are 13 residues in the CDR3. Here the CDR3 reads CASSDKGDTEAFF. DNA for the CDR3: TGCGCCAGCAGTGATAAAGGGGACACTGAAGCTTTCTTT.

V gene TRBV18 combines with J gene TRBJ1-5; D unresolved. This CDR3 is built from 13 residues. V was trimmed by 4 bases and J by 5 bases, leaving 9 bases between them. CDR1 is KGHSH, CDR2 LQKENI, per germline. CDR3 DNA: TGTGCCAGCTCACTGGGCCCTCATCAGCCCCAGCATTTT. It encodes CASSLGPHQPQHF.

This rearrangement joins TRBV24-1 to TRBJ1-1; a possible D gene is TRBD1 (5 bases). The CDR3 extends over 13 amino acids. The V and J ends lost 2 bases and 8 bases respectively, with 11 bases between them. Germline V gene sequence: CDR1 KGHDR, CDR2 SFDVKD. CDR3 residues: CATSDSGTDEAFF. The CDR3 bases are TGTGCCACCAGTGATTCAGGGACGGACGAAGCTTTCTTT.

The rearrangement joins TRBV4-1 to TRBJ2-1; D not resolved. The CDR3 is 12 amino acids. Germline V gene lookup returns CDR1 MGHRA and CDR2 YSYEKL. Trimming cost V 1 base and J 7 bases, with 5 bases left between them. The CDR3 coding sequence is TGCGCCAGCAGCCAAGGCTCGAATGAGCAGTTCTTC. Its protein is CASSQGSNEQFF.

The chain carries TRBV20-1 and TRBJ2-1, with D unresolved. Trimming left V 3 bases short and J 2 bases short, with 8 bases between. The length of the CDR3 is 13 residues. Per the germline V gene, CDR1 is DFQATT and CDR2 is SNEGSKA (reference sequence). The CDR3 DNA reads TGCAGTGCTAGTGGAAGAACCTACAATGAGCAGTTCTTC. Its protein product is CSASGRTYNEQFF.

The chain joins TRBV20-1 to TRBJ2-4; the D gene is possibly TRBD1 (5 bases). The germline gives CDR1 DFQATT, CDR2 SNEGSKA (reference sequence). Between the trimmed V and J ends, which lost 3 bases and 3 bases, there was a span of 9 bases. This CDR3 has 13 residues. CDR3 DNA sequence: TGCAGTGCTAGTGATGACAGCAAAAACATTCAGTACTTC. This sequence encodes CSASDDSKNIQYF.

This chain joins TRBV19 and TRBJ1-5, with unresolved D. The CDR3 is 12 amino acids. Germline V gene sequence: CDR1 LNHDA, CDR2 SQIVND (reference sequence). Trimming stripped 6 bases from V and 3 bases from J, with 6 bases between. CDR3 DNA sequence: TGTGCCAGTAGCTCGTACAATCAGCCCCAGCATTTT. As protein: CASSSYNQPQHF.

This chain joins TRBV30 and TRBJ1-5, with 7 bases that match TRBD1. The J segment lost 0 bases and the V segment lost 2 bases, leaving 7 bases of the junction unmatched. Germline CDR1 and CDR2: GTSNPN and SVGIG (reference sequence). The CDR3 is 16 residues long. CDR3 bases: TGTGCCTGGAGTCTAGCAGGGGGATATAGCAATCAGCCCCAGCATTTT. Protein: CAWSLAGGYSNQPQHF. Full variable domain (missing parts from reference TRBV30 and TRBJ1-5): SQTIHQWPATLVQPVGSPLSLECTVEGTSNPNLYWYRQAAGRGLQLLFYSVGIGQISSEVPQNLSASRPQDRQFILSSKKLLLSDSGFYLCAWSLAGGYSNQPQHFGDGTRLSIL.

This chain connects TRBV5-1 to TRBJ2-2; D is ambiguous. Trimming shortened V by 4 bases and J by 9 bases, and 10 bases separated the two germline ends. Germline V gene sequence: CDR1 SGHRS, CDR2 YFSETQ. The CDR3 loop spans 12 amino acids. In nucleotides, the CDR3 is TGCGCCAGCAGCCCAGACCTGTGGGAGCTGTTTTTT. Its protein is CASSPDLWELFF.

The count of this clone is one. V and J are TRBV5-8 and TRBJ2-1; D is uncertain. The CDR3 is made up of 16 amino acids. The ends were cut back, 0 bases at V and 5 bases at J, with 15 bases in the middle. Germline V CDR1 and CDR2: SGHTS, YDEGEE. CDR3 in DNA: TGTGCCAGCAGCTTGGTGCCCCGGTCCGGGCACAATGAGCAGTTCTTC. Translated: CASSLVPRSGHNEQFF.